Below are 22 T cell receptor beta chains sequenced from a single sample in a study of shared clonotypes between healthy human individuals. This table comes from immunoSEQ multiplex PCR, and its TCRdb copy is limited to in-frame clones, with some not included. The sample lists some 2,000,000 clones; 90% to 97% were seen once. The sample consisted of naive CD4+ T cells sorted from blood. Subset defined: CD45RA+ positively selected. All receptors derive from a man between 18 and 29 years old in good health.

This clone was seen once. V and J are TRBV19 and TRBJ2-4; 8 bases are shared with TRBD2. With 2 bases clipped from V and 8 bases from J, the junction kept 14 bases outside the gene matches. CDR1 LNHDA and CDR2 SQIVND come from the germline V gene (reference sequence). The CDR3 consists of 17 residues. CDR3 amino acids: CASSIMGLAGPQYIQYF. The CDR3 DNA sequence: TGTGCCAGTAGTATAATGGGGTTAGCGGGACCGCAGTACATTCAGTACTTC. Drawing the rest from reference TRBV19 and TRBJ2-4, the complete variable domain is DGGITQSPKYLFRKEGQNVTLSCEQNLNHDAMYWYRQDPGQGLRLIYYSQIVNDFQKGDIAEGYSVSREKKESFPLTVTSAQKNPTAFYLCASSIMGLAGPQYIQYFGAGTRLSVL.

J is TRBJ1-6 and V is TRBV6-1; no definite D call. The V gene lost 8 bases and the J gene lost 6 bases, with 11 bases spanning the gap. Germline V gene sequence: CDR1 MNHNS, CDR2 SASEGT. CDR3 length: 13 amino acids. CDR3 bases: TGTGCCAGCTCCCCTAAGGGTAATTCACCCCTCCACTTT. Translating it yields CASSPKGNSPLHF.

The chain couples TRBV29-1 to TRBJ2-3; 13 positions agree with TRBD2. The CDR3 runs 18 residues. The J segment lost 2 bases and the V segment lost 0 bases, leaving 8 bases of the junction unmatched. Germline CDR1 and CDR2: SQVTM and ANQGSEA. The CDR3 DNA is TGCAGCGTTGAAGAGTGGGGGACTAGCGGGGTCCACACAGATACGCAGTATTTT. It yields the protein CSVEEWGTSGVHTDTQYF.

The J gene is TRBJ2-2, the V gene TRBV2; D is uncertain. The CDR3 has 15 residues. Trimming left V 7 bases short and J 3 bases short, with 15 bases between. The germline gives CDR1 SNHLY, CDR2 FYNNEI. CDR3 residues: CASKVSGLDTGELFF. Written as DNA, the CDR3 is TGTGCCAGCAAAGTGAGTGGTTTGGACACCGGGGAGCTGTTTTTT.

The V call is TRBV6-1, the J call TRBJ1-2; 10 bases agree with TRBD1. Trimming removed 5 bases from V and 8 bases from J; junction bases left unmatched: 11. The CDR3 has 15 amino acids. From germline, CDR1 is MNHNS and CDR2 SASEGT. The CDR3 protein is CASSIILTGGYGYTF. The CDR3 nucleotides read TGTGCCAGCAGTATAATTCTGACAGGGGGCTACGGCTACACCTTC.

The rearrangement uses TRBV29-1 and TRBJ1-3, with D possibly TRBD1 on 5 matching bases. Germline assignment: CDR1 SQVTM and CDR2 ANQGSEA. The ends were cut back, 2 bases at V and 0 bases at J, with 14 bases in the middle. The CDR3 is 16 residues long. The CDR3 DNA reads TGCAGCGTTGAAAGGACCGGGGGGGGCTCTGGAAACACCATATATTTT. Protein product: CSVERTGGGSGNTIYF.

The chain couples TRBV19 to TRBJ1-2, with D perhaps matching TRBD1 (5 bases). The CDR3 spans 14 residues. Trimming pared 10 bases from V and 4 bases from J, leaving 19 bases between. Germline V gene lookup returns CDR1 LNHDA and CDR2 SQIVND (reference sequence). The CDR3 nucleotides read TGTGCCACCTCCCGGGACCCAGTTACCTATGGCTACACCTTC. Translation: CATSRDPVTYGYTF.

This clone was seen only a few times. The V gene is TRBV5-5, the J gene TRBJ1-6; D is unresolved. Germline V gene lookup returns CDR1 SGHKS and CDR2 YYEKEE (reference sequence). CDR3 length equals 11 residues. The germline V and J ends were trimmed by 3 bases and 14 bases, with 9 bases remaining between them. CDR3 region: CASSSDVSLHF. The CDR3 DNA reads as TGTGCCAGCAGCTCGGATGTCTCCCTCCACTTT.

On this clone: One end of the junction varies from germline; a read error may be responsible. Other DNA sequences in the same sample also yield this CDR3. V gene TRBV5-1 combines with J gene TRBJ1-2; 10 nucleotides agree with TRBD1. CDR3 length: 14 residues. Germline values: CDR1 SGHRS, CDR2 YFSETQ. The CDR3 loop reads CASSLGTGAYGYTF. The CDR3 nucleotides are TGTGCCAGCAGCTTAGGGACAGGGGCGTATGGCTACACCTTC.

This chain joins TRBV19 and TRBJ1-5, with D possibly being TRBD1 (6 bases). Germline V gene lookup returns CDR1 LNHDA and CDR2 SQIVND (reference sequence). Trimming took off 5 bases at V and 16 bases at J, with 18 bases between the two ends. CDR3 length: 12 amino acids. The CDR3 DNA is TGTGCCAGTAGTGCCCGGACAGCCTCACCTCATTTT. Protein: CASSARTASPHF.

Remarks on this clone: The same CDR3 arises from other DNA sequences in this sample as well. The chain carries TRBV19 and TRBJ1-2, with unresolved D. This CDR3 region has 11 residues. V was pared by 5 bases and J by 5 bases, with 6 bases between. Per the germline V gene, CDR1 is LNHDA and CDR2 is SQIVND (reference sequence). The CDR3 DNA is TGTGCCAGTAGTCGAAGTTATGGCTACACCTTC. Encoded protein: CASSRSYGYTF. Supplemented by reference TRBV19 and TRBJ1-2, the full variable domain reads DGGITQSPKYLFRKEGQNVTLSCEQNLNHDAMYWYRQDPGQGLRLIYYSQIVNDFQKGDIAEGYSVSREKKESFPLTVTSAQKNPTAFYLCASSRSYGYTFGSGTRLTVV.

The CDR3 loop reads CASSPQEPNRPNTEAFF. The CDR3 bases are TGTGCCAGCTCACCCCAGGAACCCAACAGGCCGAACACTGAAGCTTTCTTT. J is TRBJ1-1 and V is TRBV18; D may be TRBD1 (5 bases). V shed 3 bases and J shed 1 base, with 18 bases lying between them. Germline V lookup: CDR1 KGHSH, CDR2 LQKENI. The CDR3 runs to 17 residues.

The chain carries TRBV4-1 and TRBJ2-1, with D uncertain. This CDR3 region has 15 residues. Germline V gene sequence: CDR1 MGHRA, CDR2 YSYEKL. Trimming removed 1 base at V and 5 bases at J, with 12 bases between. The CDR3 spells CASSQVGRIDNEQFF. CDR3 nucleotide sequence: TGCGCCAGCAGCCAAGTAGGGCGTATCGACAATGAGCAGTTCTTC.

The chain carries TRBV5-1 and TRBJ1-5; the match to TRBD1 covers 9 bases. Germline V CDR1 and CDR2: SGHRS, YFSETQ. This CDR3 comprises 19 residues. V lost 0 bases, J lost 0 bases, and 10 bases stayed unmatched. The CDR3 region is CASSLASGTGKYSNQPQHF. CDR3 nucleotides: TGCGCCAGCAGCTTGGCTTCTGGGACAGGGAAATATAGCAATCAGCCCCAGCATTTT.

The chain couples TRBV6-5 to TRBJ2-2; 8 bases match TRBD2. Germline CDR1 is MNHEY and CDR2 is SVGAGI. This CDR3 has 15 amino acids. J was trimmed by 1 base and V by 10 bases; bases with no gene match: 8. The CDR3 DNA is TGTGCCACCTCCCGGGGGGGCCTGAACACCGGGGAGCTGTTTTTT. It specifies CATSRGGLNTGELFF.

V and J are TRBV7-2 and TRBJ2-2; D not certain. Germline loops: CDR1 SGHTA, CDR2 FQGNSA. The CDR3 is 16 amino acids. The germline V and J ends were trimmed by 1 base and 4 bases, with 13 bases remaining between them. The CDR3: CASSLVQVRGTGELFF. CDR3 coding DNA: TGTGCCAGCAGCTTAGTGCAGGTCCGCGGCACCGGGGAGCTGTTTTTT.

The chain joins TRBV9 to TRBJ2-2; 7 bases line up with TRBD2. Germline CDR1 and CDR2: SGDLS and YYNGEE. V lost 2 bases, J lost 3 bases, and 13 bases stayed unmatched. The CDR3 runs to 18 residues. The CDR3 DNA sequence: TGTGCCAGCAGCGTTATGGGAGGGGATAGAACCTACACCGGGGAGCTGTTTTTT. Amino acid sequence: CASSVMGGDRTYTGELFF.

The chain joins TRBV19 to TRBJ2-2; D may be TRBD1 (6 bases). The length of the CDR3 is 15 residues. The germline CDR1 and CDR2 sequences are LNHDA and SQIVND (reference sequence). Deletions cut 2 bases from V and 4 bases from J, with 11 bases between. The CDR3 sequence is CASSITQGSTGELFF. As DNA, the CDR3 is TGTGCCAGTAGTATAACCCAGGGGAGCACCGGGGAGCTGTTTTTT.

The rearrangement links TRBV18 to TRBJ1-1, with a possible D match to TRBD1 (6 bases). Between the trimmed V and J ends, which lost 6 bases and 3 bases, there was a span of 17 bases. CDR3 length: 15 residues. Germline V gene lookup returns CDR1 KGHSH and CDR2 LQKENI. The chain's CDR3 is CASSLGIGGDTEAFF. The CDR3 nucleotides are TGTGCCAGCTCCCTGGGTATAGGGGGAGACACTGAAGCTTTCTTT.

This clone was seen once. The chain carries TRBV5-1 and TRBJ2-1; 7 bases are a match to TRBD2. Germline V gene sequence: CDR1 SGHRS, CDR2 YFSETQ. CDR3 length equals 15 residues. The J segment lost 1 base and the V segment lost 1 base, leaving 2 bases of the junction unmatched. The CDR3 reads CASSLTSASYNEQFF. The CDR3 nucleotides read TGCGCCAGCAGCTTGACTAGCGCATCCTACAATGAGCAGTTCTTC.

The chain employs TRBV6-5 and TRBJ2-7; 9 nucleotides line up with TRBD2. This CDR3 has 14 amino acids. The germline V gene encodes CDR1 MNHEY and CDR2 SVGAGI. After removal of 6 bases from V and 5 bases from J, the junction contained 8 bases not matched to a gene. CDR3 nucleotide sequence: TGTGCCAGCAGCCTCGCGGTAGCGGGGGACGAGCAGTACTTC. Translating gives CASSLAVAGDEQYF.

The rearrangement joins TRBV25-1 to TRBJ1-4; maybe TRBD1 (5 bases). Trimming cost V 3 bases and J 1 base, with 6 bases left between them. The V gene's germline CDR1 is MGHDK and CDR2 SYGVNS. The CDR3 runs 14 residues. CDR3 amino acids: CASSEGLTNEKLFF. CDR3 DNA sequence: TGTGCCAGCAGTGAGGGGCTAACTAATGAAAAACTGTTTTTT.